This paragraph covers one TCR beta chain sequence. Its antigen target is currently unknown. No per-base quality is available; no much larger clone lies one base away. Using the deep immunoSEQ assay, multiplex PCR amplified TCR CDR3 regions from genomic DNA. Extracted genomic DNA from each cell subset was distributed evenly across all wells of several immunoSEQ 96-well plates, and each plate was treated as a replicate. Each replicate PCR for sorted subsets received around 0.2 ug genomic DNA, equal to 28,000 or so T cell genomes. Purified libraries were measured with a Qubit 3.0 fluorometer, size-checked on a Bioanalyzer 2100, and measured again with the KAPA Library Quantification kit. Each immunoSEQ 96-well plate was sequenced on its own single-read 150-cycle Illumina NextSeq 550 flow cell. The original pipeline was this. Because only junctional sequences without quality scores were contained in the immunoSEQ output, filtering matching that applied to full-length reads could not be performed. To assign V/J genes and CDR3, sequences were annotated using PyIR, a Python wrapper for IgBLAST v1.9, with IMGT germline references. Reads were filtered out if the reads had weak V/J assignments (E-value above 1e-6), no CDR3, stop codons, out-of-frame junctions, or ambiguous translated residues. A V3J clonotype was defined by an identical inferred V gene, J gene, and CDR3 amino acid sequence. Percentage overlap between repertoires was calculated by dividing the number of shared unique clonotypes by the size of the smaller repertoire. RTK rarefaction, the Chao1 estimator, and Recon v2.1 estimates of unobserved clonotypes were used to assess repertoire richness. For all TCRbeta clonotypes obtained by the gDNA method from four donors, generation probabilities were computed with OLGA. TCRdb stores this immuneACCESS table with in-frame sequences only. Part of the clones is absent; in the studies checked, under half of the shortfall reflects unresolved V genes, and no reason is known for the rest. Clone size and V and J calls were adopted from that table, with D and trimming inferred from the DNA. For this sample the table gives about 530,000 clones, of which about 95% were detected only once. Approximately 0.06% of the sample goes to the ten largest clones.

This entry is derived from a study of shared clonotypes between healthy human individuals (dated by TCRdb to the early 2020s). For the wider study: The cohort comprised two women and a few men aged 18 to 49 years. For each donor, CD4 naive and CD4 memory were each run on three plates, CD8 naive on two plates, and CD8 memory on one plate. To estimate repertoire size and how much clonotype sharing occurs between individuals, the study deeply sequenced the blood TCR repertoires of about five healthy adults. Different laboratories and diverse techniques were used to prepare libraries and sequence TCR repertoires, to increase sequencing depth and limit assay-specific biases. Between about 0.94 and 8.9 billion PBMCs per donor were obtained by leukapheresis.

Healthy HIV-negative adults with no recently reported acute infections or vaccinations were included as donors. Only Caucasian adults living in Nashville, Tennessee, USA were represented among the donors. CD4+ T cells were enriched by magnetic negative selection; naive cells were then positively selected on CD45RA, and the negative fraction formed the memory subset. Blood was obtained by leukapheresis, after which PBMCs were separated by Ficoll-Histopaque density gradient centrifugation and cryopreserved in liquid nitrogen vapor phase. Analytical flow cytometry was used to check the purity and quantity of every magnetically sorted T cell population. Each sorted fraction had its genomic DNA isolated and then quantified by UV absorbance on a Nanodrop 2000c. General findings and caveats noted by the study authors: Incomplete sequencing was indicated by rarefaction of sorted-subset datasets, despite the large sequencing depth. The genetic and exposure-history diversity represented was limited by the small number of donors. Larger estimated clonotype richness was generally found for naive subsets than for memory subsets. Pairwise subsampling led to the expectation that sequencing depth would affect the degree of clonotype sharing among donors. Compared with non-shared clonotypes, the clonotypes found in all four sorted-subset donors had higher generation probabilities. Sampling was restricted to blood, and TCR repertoires in tissue are likely to differ from TCR repertoires in blood. Roughly 5% of naive CD4, roughly 3.6% of naive CD8, 2.3% of memory CD4, and 0.35% to 0.4% of memory CD8 clonotypes were shared across several donors.

V is trimmed back by 3 bases and J by 6 bases, and the junction contains 8 bases that no gene match accounts for. CDR1 and CDR2 (ENHRY, SYGVKD) derive from the germline V gene. The CDR3 runs 15 amino acids, cysteine and phenylalanine included. Just CDR3 DNA is preserved here, 45 bases in frame from base 1. Sequenced: naive CD4+ T cells sorted from blood. The intended sense of this specimen's cell subset or site label: CD45RA+ positively selected. The rearranged segments are TRBV10-3 and TRBJ2-7; TRBD2 fits 10 bases in the junction. The sequence was collected from a woman in her 30s in good health. The CDR3 is CAISDRLAGAAEQYF. In nucleotides, the sequence is TGTGCCATCAGTGATCGGCTAGCGGGAGCGGCCGAGCAGTACTTC.